These 25 T cell receptor beta chains share one sample of origin, sequenced in a study of neurological immune-mediated disorders. One entry per CDR3 protein results from TCRdb running MiXCR on the 5' RACE reads. Among about 84,000 distinct CDR3 sequences listed, under 13% were seen once. The material sequenced was PBMCs. The receptors were sampled from a man aged 35 to 55 in good health.

This clonotype was observed at least ten times. The chain uses TRBV5-6 and TRBJ2-1; D perhaps matches TRBD1 (5 bases). Germline values: CDR1 SGHDT, CDR2 YYEEEE. This CDR3 has 14 amino acids. Trimming stripped 1 base from V and 4 bases from J, with 9 bases between. Here the CDR3 reads CASSLPDSYNEQFF. In nucleotides, the CDR3 is TGTGCCAGCAGCTTGCCCGACAGTTACAATGAGCAGTTCTTC.

This clonotype was counted many times. The V and J genes are TRBV7-9 and TRBJ1-4; TRBD1 matches at 9 bases. CDR3 size: 14 residues. Looked up from germline, CDR1 is SEHNR and CDR2 is FQNEAQ (reference sequence). J gave up 8 bases and V 4 bases, and 5 bases lay outside the gene matches. The CDR3 DNA follows: TGTGCCAGCAGCTCGGACAGGGGTGGAGAAAAACTGTTTTTT. Its protein is CASSSDRGGEKLFF.

This clonotype was counted at least ten times. The rearrangement uses TRBV20-1 and TRBJ2-2, with 10 bases fitting TRBD2. Trimming took 1 base from V and 5 from J; bases not matched to a gene: 7. Germline CDR1 and CDR2: DFQATT and SNEGSKA (reference sequence). This CDR3 has 16 amino acids. Here the CDR3 DNA reads TGCAGTGCTAGAGGATCTAGCGGGGGCCATACCGGGGAGCTGTTTTTT. Residues: CSARGSSGGHTGELFF.

This clonotype has ten or more counts. This chain joins TRBV7-9 and TRBJ2-7, with a tentative D call TRBD2 (7 bases). There are 13 residues in the CDR3. V lost 5 bases and J lost 2, with 10 bases in between. CDR1 is SEHNR, CDR2 FQNEAQ, per germline (reference sequence). As DNA, the CDR3 is TGTGCCAGCAGCCAGGGGACTACCTACGAGCAGTACTTC. Its translation is CASSQGTTYEQYF.

In this sample, this clonotype turned up many times. The chain combines TRBV7-9 with TRBJ2-3, with TRBD2 identical over 9 bases. The CDR3 is 14 amino acids. The ends lost 9 bases at V and 5 bases at J; junction bases unmatched: 9. Germline V lookup: CDR1 SEHNR, CDR2 FQNEAQ (reference sequence). The CDR3 nucleotides read TGTGCCAGTAAAGCCGGGACTAGCCTAGATACGCAGTATTTT. Translating gives CASKAGTSLDTQYF.

This clonotype was detected many times. The chain couples TRBV12-3 or TRBV12-4 to TRBJ2-7; 7 bases match TRBD1. Losses at the gene ends were 5 bases for V and 5 bases for J; bases not matched to a gene: 3. The length of the CDR3 is 12 residues. CDR3 sequence (DNA): TGTGCCAGCAGTCAAACAGGGGACGAGCAGTACTTC. Its protein is CASSQTGDEQYF.

Notes on this clonotype: A much bigger clone sits one base away, suggesting this may be a read error. The chain links TRBV6-5 to TRBJ2-7; D unclear. The CDR3 contains 11 residues. Germline V gene sequence: CDR1 MNHEY, CDR2 SVGAGI. CDR3 nucleotides: TGTGCCAGCAGTTCTGGTTACGAGCATTACTTC. Its translation is CASSSGYEHYF.

This clonotype was seen many times. The chain carries TRBV20-1 and TRBJ2-4, with TRBD1 matching 8 bases. The CDR3 length is 14 residues. The ends lost 3 bases at V and 5 bases at J; junction bases unmatched: 6. Germline V gene data show CDR1 as DFQATT and CDR2 as SNEGSKA (reference sequence). CDR3 in amino acids: CSASPGQVQNIQYF. CDR3 nucleotide sequence: TGCAGTGCTAGCCCGGGACAGGTGCAAAACATTCAGTACTTC.

This clonotype has a count of ten or more. The J gene is TRBJ2-2, the V gene TRBV5-1; weak D call: TRBD1 (6 bases). With 4 bases removed from V and 4 bases from J, the gap between germline ends came to 17 bases. Germline V lookup: CDR1 SGHRS, CDR2 YFSETQ. There are 16 residues in the CDR3. The CDR3 bases are TGCGCCAGCAGCCTGCAGGGGACGTCTTCCACCGGGGAGCTGTTTTTT. This sequence encodes CASSLQGTSSTGELFF.

This clonotype has more than one count but fewer than ten. V usage is TRBV19 and J usage is TRBJ2-1; no reliable D call. This CDR3 comprises 13 residues. V lost 6 bases to trimming and J lost 10 bases, with 16 bases between them. CDR1 LNHDA and CDR2 SQIVND come from the germline V gene (reference sequence). In DNA form, the CDR3 reads TGTGCCAGTAGGCAAGATGGGGTTGGAGAGCAGTTCTTC. It translates to CASRQDGVGEQFF. The full variable domain, completed using reference TRBV19 and TRBJ2-1, is DGGITQSPKYLFRKEGQNVTLSCEQNLNHDAMYWYRQDPGQGLRLIYYSQIVNDFQKGDIAEGYSVSREKKESFPLTVTSAQKNPTAFYLCASRQDGVGEQFFGPGTRLTVL.

This clonotype has a count of ten or more. The V gene is TRBV2, the J gene TRBJ2-1, with 7 bases identical to TRBD2. Germline V gene lookup returns CDR1 SNHLY and CDR2 FYNNEI. The V and J ends lost 1 base and 4 bases, in that order; junction bases with no gene match: 7. The CDR3 covers 16 residues. The CDR3 sequence is CASSEGGGGTYNEQFF. For the CDR3, the DNA is TGTGCCAGCAGTGAAGGAGGCGGGGGAACGTACAATGAGCAGTTCTTC.

This clonotype was detected ten times or more. The chain has TRBV5-1 and TRBJ2-1; 7 bases align to TRBD2. V was clipped by 0 bases and J by 3 bases; unmatched bases: 6. The CDR3 consists of 16 residues. CDR1 is SGHRS and CDR2 is YFSETQ in the germline V gene. CDR3 coding DNA: TGCGCCAGCAGCTTGGCCGGGGGGAGGGGCTACAATGAGCAGTTCTTC. It translates to CASSLAGGRGYNEQFF.

The chain is built from TRBV7-7 and TRBJ2-5, with 11 bases aligning to TRBD2. CDR1 is SSHAT, CDR2 FNYEAQ, per germline (reference sequence). The length of the CDR3 is 16 residues. Unmatched junction bases numbered 10, after V lost 5 bases and J lost 5 bases. The CDR3 coding sequence is TGTGCCAGCAGCGACGTAGCGGGGGGGCCGGTGGAGACCCAGTACTTC. It yields the protein CASSDVAGGPVETQYF.

This clonotype was seen many times. This rearrangement joins TRBV5-8 to TRBJ1-5; D is unclear. Germline V gene lookup returns CDR1 SGHTS and CDR2 YDEGEE. The V end was cut by 1 base, the J end by 0 bases, with 5 bases between. This CDR3 has 14 residues. DNA of the CDR3: TGTGCCAGCAGCTTGAGGGTTAGCAATCAGCCCCAGCATTTT. As protein: CASSLRVSNQPQHF.

The sample holds many counts of this clonotype. The rearrangement joins TRBV11-2 to TRBJ2-7, with 10 bases lining up with TRBD2. The V segment lost 1 base and the J segment 7 bases; nucleotides outside the gene matches: 10. There are 16 residues in the CDR3. Germline V gives CDR1 SGHAT, CDR2 FQNNGV. CDR3 loop: CASSLVPLAGVGEQYF. CDR3 nucleotide sequence: TGTGCCAGCAGCTTAGTTCCTCTAGCGGGAGTTGGGGAGCAGTACTTC.

The chain combines TRBV6-2 or TRBV6-3 with TRBJ1-5; 7 nucleotides match TRBD1. The CDR3 runs to 14 residues. Germline CDR1 MNHEY, CDR2 SVGEGT. V shed 4 bases and J 7 bases; nucleotides not matched to a gene: 7. CDR3 amino acids: CASSLLTGTQPQHF. The CDR3 coding sequence is TGTGCCAGCAGTTTATTGACAGGGACCCAGCCCCAGCATTTT.

The gene calls are TRBV10-3 and TRBJ2-7; D may be TRBD1 (6 bases). CDR3 size: 13 residues. The germline gives CDR1 ENHRY, CDR2 SYGVKD. The V end was cut by 4 bases, the J end by 3 bases, with 10 bases between. CDR3 coding DNA: TGTGCCATCAGTGGGGACACGGACTACGAGCAGTACTTC. Translating it yields CAISGDTDYEQYF.

This clonotype was detected many times. The chain joins TRBV5-1 to TRBJ2-3; 10 nucleotides line up with TRBD2. The CDR3 has 16 amino acids. CDR1 is SGHRS, CDR2 YFSETQ, per germline. V was clipped by 0 bases and J by 5 bases; unmatched bases: 6. The CDR3: CASSLEPSGGVDTQYF. The CDR3 DNA follows: TGCGCCAGCAGCTTGGAGCCTAGCGGGGGAGTAGATACGCAGTATTTT.

There are many counts of this clonotype. The chain is built from TRBV21-1 and TRBJ1-1. TRBV21-1 has pseudogene status. The CDR3 spans 13 residues. CDR3 DNA: TGTGCCAGCAGCCGACTGGGAAACACTGAAGCTTTCTTT. It is translated as CASSRLGNTEAFF.

This clonotype came up many times. The rearrangement links TRBV29-1 to TRBJ2-7; maybe TRBD1 (5 bases). The CDR3 is 14 amino acids. Deletions cut 4 bases from V and 0 bases from J, with 13 bases between. Germline CDR1 and CDR2: SQVTM and ANQGSEA. CDR3 region: CSVGWTKISYEQYF. In DNA, the CDR3 is TGCAGCGTTGGATGGACAAAGATCTCCTACGAGCAGTACTTC.

This clonotype was found many times. The rearrangement links TRBV29-1 to TRBJ1-2; D possibly corresponds to TRBD1 (6 bases). CDR3 size: 12 residues. V lost 1 base, J lost 8 bases, and 11 bases lay in between. CDR1 is SQVTM and CDR2 is ANQGSEA in the germline V gene. DNA of the CDR3: TGCAGCGTTGAAGGGGGGCCGGGAGGCTACACCTTC. This sequence encodes CSVEGGPGGYTF.

The rearrangement joins TRBV10-3 to TRBJ2-3; D is undetermined. CDR1 and CDR2 from the germline V gene are ENHRY and SYGVKD. Trimming removed 6 bases from V and 0 bases from J, with 10 bases in between. This CDR3 is built from 14 residues. The CDR3 is CAISQPKSTDTQYF. The CDR3 DNA reads TGTGCCATCAGCCAACCAAAAAGCACAGATACGCAGTATTTT.

This clonotype was seen at least ten times. V and J are TRBV7-3 and TRBJ2-2; D is uncertain. The CDR3 totals 13 residues. V was trimmed by 3 bases and J by 1 base, leaving 3 bases between them. Germline loops: CDR1 SGHTA, CDR2 FQGTGA. The CDR3 sequence is CASSFKNTGELFF. The DNA for the CDR3 is TGTGCCAGCAGCTTTAAGAACACCGGGGAGCTGTTTTTT.

Regarding this clonotype: A clone one base away is much larger, so this may be a read error. The CDR3 loop is CSVVGENYGYSF. In DNA, the CDR3 is TGCAGCGTTGTCGGGGAAAACTATGGCTACTCCTTC. This chain links TRBV29-1 with TRBJ1-2; no clear D gene. The germline gives CDR1 SQVTM, CDR2 ANQGSEA. The CDR3 consists of 12 residues.

This clonotype has a handful of counts. This chain connects TRBV5-1 to TRBJ2-7; 7 positions match TRBD1. V lost 0 bases, J lost 9 bases, and 3 bases stayed unmatched. CDR3 length: 12 residues. Germline V lookup: CDR1 SGHRS, CDR2 YFSETQ. Here the CDR3 reads CASSLGDSGQYF. In DNA, the CDR3 is TGCGCCAGCAGCTTGGGGGACAGTGGGCAGTACTTC.